This T cell receptor (beta chain) was captured in a study of control samples from healthy donors and cancer patients. V gave up 3 bases and J gave up 0 bases, with 8 bases separating them. This CDR3 is 14 amino acids long. Germline CDR1 is WSHSY and CDR2 is SAAADI. Clones were read by immunoSEQ multiplex PCR, and TCRdb kept only the in-frame ones, dropping some. The data hold approximately 170,000 clones, with 85% to 95% observed a single time. The chain recombines TRBV10-2 with TRBJ1-1; D call uncertain. Sequences were obtained from blood. This receptor was identified in an older woman in good health. CDR3 nucleotide sequence: TGCGCCAGCAGTGAAAAATTCTTGAACACTGAAGCTTTCTTT. Its translation: CASSEKFLNTEAFF.